This TCR beta chain derives from a study of blood T cell repertoires in COVID-19 (dated by TCRdb to 2020 to 2021). Study-level background: Samples covering the acute and convalescent phases of COVID-19 were provided by collaborators in the United States, Italy and Spain. The dataset comprised deeply sampled blood TCRbeta repertoires from subjects exposed to, actively infected with, or recovered from COVID-19. Sample metadata almost always included a de-identified subject ID, COVID-19 status, age in years and sex. Where available, HLA class I and class II types were obtained from metadata supplied by the sample provider rather than from assay-based typing. Samples were obtained from the ongoing ImmuneRACE study (first 160 participants) and from over 1,000 subjects provided by 6 global collaborators. A freely available public database, intended as a resource for researchers studying the immune response to SARS-CoV-2, is where the repertoires were released. The prospective study material was composed of cDNA or gDNA derived from T cells, B-cell-depleted T cells, or PBMCs. Broader findings and caveats from the paper: The quantity of clinical and demographic metadata differed by source and by participant and was supplied without curation.

A note on this clone: What antigen it recognizes has not been identified. No base qualities exist here, and no much larger clone lies one base off it.

Another Seattle source contributed samples from volunteer blood donors who had recovered from COVID-19. Each collaborating institution followed its own protocols to collect whole blood in K2EDTA tubes. For TCRbeta analysis, collaborators shipped samples as frozen whole blood, isolated PBMCs, or DNA extracted from either of those sample types. From cysteine to phenylalanine, the CDR3 is 11 amino acids long. Only the CDR3 DNA is retained, 33 bases long and in frame from the first base. V is shortened by 8 bases, J by 1 base, and the region joining them spans 5 bases. In the germline V gene, CDR1 corresponds to SNHLY and CDR2 to FYNNEI. The immunoSEQ Assay, a bias-controlled multiplex PCR, was used to amplify TCRbeta CDR3 regions from genomic DNA. For the original study's pipeline: Within the assay, amplification of reference gene primers was used to estimate how many nucleated cells each sample contained. To quantify the absolute abundance of each unique TCRbeta CDR3 rearrangement, sequence reads were collapsed and filtered. For each sample, productive Simpson clonality was calculated as the square root of Simpson's diversity index across productive rearrangements. TCRdb provides this immuneACCESS table in a form limited to in-frame rearrangements. Some clones are lacking; in checked studies, under half of them reflect an unresolved V gene, and why the rest are absent is not known. Clonal size and the V and J genes are those of that table, whereas D and trimming came from the DNA. The sample table records under 150,000 clones; about 88% of these occur just once. 8% to 9% of the sample comes from the top ten.

The TCR sequence derives from a woman between 65 and 79 years old who had recovered from COVID-19. This receptor chain uses TRBV2 and TRBJ2-5; TRBD2 could be the D gene, as 5 bases match. The specimen sequenced was peripheral blood. CDR3 reads: CASGLQETQYF. The DNA sequence is given as TGTGCCAGCGGACTCCAAGAGACCCAGTACTTC.